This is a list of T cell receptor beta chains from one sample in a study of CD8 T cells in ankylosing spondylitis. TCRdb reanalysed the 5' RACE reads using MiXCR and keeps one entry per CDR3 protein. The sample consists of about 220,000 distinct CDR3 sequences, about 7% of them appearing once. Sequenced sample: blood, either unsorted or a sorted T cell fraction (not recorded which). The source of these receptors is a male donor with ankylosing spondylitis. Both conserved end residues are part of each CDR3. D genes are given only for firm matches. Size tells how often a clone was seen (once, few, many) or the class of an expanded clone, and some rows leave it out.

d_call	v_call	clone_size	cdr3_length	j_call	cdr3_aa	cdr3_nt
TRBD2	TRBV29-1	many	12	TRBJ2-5	CSGYDSSGTQYF	TGCAGCGGCTACGATTCTAGCGGGACCCAGTACTTC
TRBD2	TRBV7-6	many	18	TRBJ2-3	CASSLALASGSWGDTQYF	TGTGCCAGCAGCTTAGCGCTGGCTAGCGGTTCTTGGGGAGATACGCAGTATTTT
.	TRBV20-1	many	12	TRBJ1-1	CSARRMNTEAFF	TGCAGTGCTCGCCGGATGAACACTGAAGCTTTCTTT
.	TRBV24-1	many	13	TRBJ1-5	CATSDGGGQPQHF	TGTGCCACCAGTGATGGGGGCGGTCAGCCCCAGCATTTT
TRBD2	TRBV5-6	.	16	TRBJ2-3	CASTRSPRGGTDTQYF	TGTGCCAGCACCCGATCGCCGCGGGGGGGCACAGATACGCAGTATTTT
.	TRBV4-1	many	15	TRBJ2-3	CASSQDSRSTDTQYF	TGCGCCAGCAGCCAAGACAGCCGAAGCACAGATACGCAGTATTTT
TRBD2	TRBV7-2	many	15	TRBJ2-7	CASSSSLAGTYEQYF	TGTGCCAGCAGCTCTTCACTAGCGGGCACCTACGAGCAGTACTTC
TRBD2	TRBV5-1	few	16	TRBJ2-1	CASSSLAGSPYNEQFF	TGCGCCAGCAGCTCTTTAGCGGGCTCACCCTACAATGAGCAGTTCTTC
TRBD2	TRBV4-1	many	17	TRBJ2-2	CASSQGGGLGPSGELFF	TGCGCCAGCAGCCAAGGTGGGGGACTAGGGCCCTCAGGGGAGCTGTTTTTT
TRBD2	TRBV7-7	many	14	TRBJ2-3	CASSLTATSRTQYF	TGTGCTAGCAGCTTAACCGCGACTAGCCGCACGCAGTATTTT
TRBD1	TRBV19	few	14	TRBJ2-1	CASSYRGTANEQFF	TGTGCCAGTAGCTACAGGGGAACCGCCAATGAGCAGTTCTTC
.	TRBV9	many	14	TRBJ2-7	CASSSGGQIYEQYF	TGTGCCAGCAGCTCCGGCGGGCAGATCTACGAGCAGTACTTC
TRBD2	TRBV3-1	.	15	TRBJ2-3	CASSQEGEGPDTQYF	TGTGCCAGCAGCCAAGAGGGGGAGGGCCCAGATACGCAGTATTTT
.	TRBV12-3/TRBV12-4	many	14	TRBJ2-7	CASSLRLDSYEQYF	TGTGCCAGCAGTCTAAGACTAGATTCCTACGAGCAGTACTTC
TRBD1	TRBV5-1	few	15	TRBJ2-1	CASSAGTGDYNEQFF	TGCGCCAGCAGCGCCGGGACAGGGGACTACAATGAGCAGTTCTTC
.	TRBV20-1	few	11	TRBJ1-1	CSGQMNTEAFF	TGCAGTGGGCAGATGAACACTGAAGCTTTCTTT
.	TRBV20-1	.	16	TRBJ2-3	CSARPNPRFFTDTQYF	TGCAGTGCTAGACCCAACCCACGTTTCTTCACAGATACGCAGTATTTT
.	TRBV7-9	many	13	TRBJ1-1	CASSQYGNTEAFF	TGTGCCAGCAGTCAGTATGGGAACACTGAAGCTTTCTTT
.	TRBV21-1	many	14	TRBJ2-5	CANTLPTAKETQYF	TGTGCCAACACCCTCCCCACAGCCAAGGAGACCCAGTACTTC
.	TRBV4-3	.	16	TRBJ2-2	CASSPGTSMITGELFF	TGCGCCAGCAGCCCAGGGACGTCGATGATCACCGGGGAGCTGTTTTTT
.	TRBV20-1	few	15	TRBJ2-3	CSARPAGSRVDTQYF	TGCAGTGCTAGGCCCGCGGGGAGCCGGGTAGATACGCAGTATTTT
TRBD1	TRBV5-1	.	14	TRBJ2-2	CASSSGGPPGELFF	TGCGCCAGCAGCTCAGGGGGACCCCCCGGGGAGCTGTTTTTT
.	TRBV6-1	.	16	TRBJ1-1	CASSETFRLMNTEAFF	TGTGCCAGCAGTGAAACTTTTCGGTTAATGAACACTGAAGCTTTCTTT
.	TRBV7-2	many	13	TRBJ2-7	CASSSTVPYEQYF	TGTGCCAGCAGCTCGACAGTCCCCTACGAGCAGTACTTC
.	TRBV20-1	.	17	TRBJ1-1	CSARDWLTARENTEAFF	TGCAGTGCTAGAGATTGGTTGACCGCCAGGGAGAACACTGAAGCTTTCTTT
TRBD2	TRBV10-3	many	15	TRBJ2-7	CAIREGLGPRYEQYF	TGTGCCATCAGAGAGGGACTAGGCCCACGGTACGAGCAGTACTTC
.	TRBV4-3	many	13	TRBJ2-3	CASSRRSPDTQYF	TGCGCCAGCAGCCGCCGAAGCCCAGATACGCAGTATTTT